The 12 T cell receptor beta chains below come from one sample, sequenced in a study of blood T cell repertoires in COVID-19. Profiling relied on immunoSEQ multiplex PCR, and the TCRdb table lists in-frame clones only, not all of them. The table lists around 700,000 clones, 80% to 90% of them singletons. Sequenced input: peripheral blood. These receptors originate from a woman aged 18-29 years with acute or convalescent COVID-19.

This rearrangement joins TRBV2 to TRBJ2-7; 10 nucleotides line up with TRBD2. The junction had 9 bases not matched to a gene; V was cut back by 10 bases and J by 0 bases. Germline V gives CDR1 SNHLY, CDR2 FYNNEI. The CDR3 runs to 15 residues. This CDR3 is CATIAGGSSSYEQYF. The CDR3 nucleotides read TGTGCCACTATAGCGGGGGGATCCAGCTCCTACGAGCAGTACTTC.

This clone was seen once. The rearrangement joins TRBV4-3 to TRBJ1-4; TRBD1 aligns across 12 bases. With V trimmed by 3 bases and J by 8 bases, 4 bases remained unmatched. CDR1 LGHNA and CDR2 YSLEER come from the germline V gene. This CDR3 has 15 amino acids. In DNA form, the CDR3 reads TGCGCCAGCAGCCACCGGGGACAGGGGGCGGAAAAACTGTTTTTT. Protein sequence: CASSHRGQGAEKLFF.

V usage is TRBV24-1 and J usage is TRBJ1-5, with 9 bases fitting TRBD1. V shed 7 bases, J shed 4 bases, and the junction held 7 bases outside the gene matches. CDR1 KGHDR and CDR2 SFDVKD come from the germline V gene. The CDR3 runs 15 residues. The CDR3 bases are TGTGCCACCAGCCCACCGGGACAGGGTAATCAGCCCCAGCATTTT. It translates to CATSPPGQGNQPQHF.

CDR3 sequence reads: CASSQDLTIRGREQYF. CDR3 bases: TGCGCCAGCAGCCAAGATTTGACAATCCGTGGGAGGGAGCAGTACTTC. The chain couples TRBV4-1 to TRBJ2-7; D possibly corresponds to TRBD2 (6 bases). CDR1 is MGHRA, CDR2 YSYEKL, per germline. The CDR3 is 16 residues long. Trimming took 0 bases from V and 7 from J, leaving 19 bases between them.

This clone appeared a single time. This chain links TRBV12-3 or TRBV12-4 with TRBJ1-2; D is perhaps TRBD1 (5 bases). Trimming pared 5 bases from V and 5 bases from J, leaving 12 bases between. The CDR3 runs 13 residues. The CDR3 bases are TGTGCCAGCAGTCACGGGGCGGGGTATGGCTACACCTTC. Translated: CASSHGAGYGYTF.

The chain recombines TRBV18 with TRBJ1-1, with 8 nucleotides matching TRBD1. The CDR3 has 17 residues. Germline CDR1 and CDR2: KGHSH and LQKENI. The J segment lost 7 bases and the V segment lost 6 bases, leaving 19 bases of the junction unmatched. The CDR3 loop is CASSPVRTGNGDGEAFF. As DNA, the CDR3 is TGTGCCAGCTCCCCGGTTAGGACAGGGAATGGAGATGGTGAAGCTTTCTTT.

This chain uses TRBV6-6 with TRBJ2-2; no reliable D call. Trimming cost V 4 bases and J 5 bases, with 2 bases left between them. Germline lookup yields CDR1 MNHNY and CDR2 SVGAGI (reference sequence). This CDR3 has 11 residues. The CDR3 reads CASSSTGELFF. The CDR3 nucleotides are TGTGCCAGCAGTTCGACCGGGGAGCTGTTTTTT.

Comment on this clone: Other DNA sequences within the sample encode an identical CDR3. The chain carries TRBV5-1 and TRBJ2-2; 13 nucleotides match TRBD2. CDR3 length: 16 amino acids. V lost 0 bases to trimming and J lost 4 bases; unmatched junction nucleotides: 0. CDR1 and CDR2 (germline): SGHRS, YFSETQ. The CDR3 sequence is CASSLGLAGGTGELFF. The CDR3 DNA reads TGCGCCAGCAGCTTGGGACTAGCGGGGGGCACCGGGGAGCTGTTTTTT. Drawing the rest from reference TRBV5-1 and TRBJ2-2, the complete variable domain is KAGVTQTPRYLIKTRGQQVTLSCSPISGHRSVSWYQQTPGQGLQFLFEYFSETQRNKGNFPGRFSGRQFSNSRSEMNVSTLELGDSALYLCASSLGLAGGTGELFFGEGSRLTVL.

This clone was seen only once. The V gene is TRBV13, the J gene TRBJ2-7; 7 nucleotides line up with TRBD1. Germline V gene lookup returns CDR1 PRHDT and CDR2 FYEKMQ (reference sequence). The CDR3 runs 15 residues. The trim removed 4 bases at V and 2 bases at J, leaving 8 bases unmatched. The CDR3 region has the DNA TGTGCCAGCAGCTCAGCCCGGGACAGAGCCTACGAGCAGTACTTC. Encoded protein: CASSSARDRAYEQYF.

Concerning this clone: Other nucleotide sequences in the sample specify the same CDR3. The chain joins TRBV18 to TRBJ1-1; D gene unclear. V was cut by 2 bases and J by 5 bases, with 9 bases left in between. The germline CDR1 and CDR2 sequences are KGHSH and LQKENI. This CDR3 has 13 amino acids. CDR3 nucleotide sequence: TGTGCCAGCTCACCAGCAGAAAATACTGAAGCTTTCTTT. This sequence encodes CASSPAENTEAFF.

The CDR3 DNA sequence: TGTGCCAGCAGCCAGAGGGTATGGGAGGCTTTCTTT. Its translation is CASSQRVWEAFF. This sequence joins TRBV14 and TRBJ1-1; D unclear. The ends were cut back, 3 bases at V and 11 bases at J, with 13 bases in the middle. The CDR3 extends over 12 amino acids. The germline gives CDR1 SGHDN, CDR2 FVKESK.

This chain uses TRBV9 with TRBJ2-7; 8 nucleotides match TRBD1. The junction had 9 bases not matched to a gene; V was cut back by 4 bases and J by 3 bases. This CDR3 region has 15 residues. Germline values: CDR1 SGDLS, CDR2 YYNGEE. CDR3 loop: CASSPDRGVYYEQYF. CDR3 coding DNA: TGTGCCAGCAGCCCCGACAGGGGTGTTTACTACGAGCAGTACTTC.